The T cell receptor beta chain under discussion was sequenced for a study of shared clonotypes between healthy human individuals. General study findings and limits: All-four-donor shared clonotypes had higher generation probabilities than non-shared clonotypes did.

Details on this clone: The antigen is undetermined.

V lost 0 bases and J 5 bases, leaving 8 bases between the germline ends. The V gene's germline CDR1 is GTSNPN and CDR2 SVGIG (reference sequence). The CDR3 loop spans 12 amino acids. Naive CD8 cells were CD45RO-negative, positively selected for CCR7, excluding terminally differentiated effector memory CD45RA+ cells. The donors, healthy adults who were HIV-negative, had experienced no recent acute infections or vaccinations. This table comes from immunoSEQ multiplex PCR, and its TCRdb copy is limited to in-frame clones, with some not included. The repertoire has some 2,000,000 clones, over 85% of them found once; the top ten carry around 1.1%.

Sequenced input: naive CD8+ T cells sorted from blood. The chain is built from TRBV30 and TRBJ2-7; D is uncertain. This sequence was found in a man aged 18 to 30 in good health. The CDR3 sequence is CAWSVGTDEQYF. The CDR3 coding sequence is TGTGCCTGGAGTGTAGGAACGGACGAGCAGTACTTC. The entire variable domain, with the rest obtained from reference TRBV30 and TRBJ2-7, is as follows: SQTIHQWPATLVQPVGSPLSLECTVEGTSNPNLYWYRQAAGRGLQLLFYSVGIGQISSEVPQNLSASRPQDRQFILSSKKLLLSDSGFYLCAWSVGTDEQYFGPGTRLTVT.